This T cell receptor beta chain appears in the sequencing data of a study of blood T cell repertoires in COVID-19. Study information: The United States, Italy and Spain supplied acute and convalescent COVID-19 samples.

Generated by immunoSEQ multiplex PCR, the TCRdb table keeps only in-frame clones and is missing some. This sample has approximately 180,000 clones, with approximately 90% found just once. The sequencing input was peripheral blood. This TCR derives from a man in his forties with active or convalescent COVID-19.

CDR3 residues: CASSQVSGGTDTQYF. The DNA for the CDR3 is TGTGCCAGCAGCCAAGTTTCGGGGGGCACAGATACGCAGTATTTT. This chain uses TRBV3-1 (or the pseudogene TRBV3-2) with TRBJ2-3; D is possibly TRBD2 (6 bases). The CDR3 covers 15 residues. V was clipped by 1 base and J by 1 base, with 9 bases between them. Germline V CDR1 and CDR2: LGHDT, YNNKEL (reference sequence).